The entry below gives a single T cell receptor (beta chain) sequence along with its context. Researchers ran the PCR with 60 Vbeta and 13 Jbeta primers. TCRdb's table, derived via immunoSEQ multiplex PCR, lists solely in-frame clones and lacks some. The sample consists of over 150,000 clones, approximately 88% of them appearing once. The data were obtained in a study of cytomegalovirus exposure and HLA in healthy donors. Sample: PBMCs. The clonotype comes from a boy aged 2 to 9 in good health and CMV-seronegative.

CDR3 DNA sequence: TGCGCCAGCAGCCAAGATCGGGTTAACTATGGCTACACCTTC. Translated, it gives CASSQDRVNYGYTF. V usage is TRBV4-1 and J usage is TRBJ1-2; D uncertain. Trimming took 0 bases from V and 1 from J, leaving 6 bases between them. Germline CDR1 is MGHRA and CDR2 is YSYEKL. CDR3 length equals 14 residues.